A selection of T cell receptor beta chains follows, all from one sample in a study of OX40 agonist ivuxolimab in advanced cancers. Repertoires were generated with immunoSEQ multiplex PCR, while TCRdb's copy carries only in-frame clones and drops some. This sample carries some 74,000 clones, around 82% of them seen once, and the ten largest clones take approximately 5%. This material consisted of CD4+ or CD8+ T cells sorted from blood, taken in a trial of the OX40 agonist ivuxolimab. These receptors came from an adult with an advanced solid tumor such as melanoma, head and neck, liver or kidney cancer. Each CDR3 is given with its conserved first and last residue. D genes are given only for firm matches. Expanded clones get a size class; other rows say once, few or many, or leave the size out.

clone_size: .
j_call: TRBJ2-7
d_call: TRBD1
v_call: TRBV19
cdr3_aa: CASSTPGQPYEQYF
cdr3_nt: TGTGCCAGTAGTACCCCGGGACAGCCGTACGAGCAGTACTTC

clone_size: .
j_call: TRBJ2-1
d_call: .
v_call: TRBV5-6
cdr3_aa: CASSLVGRENNEQFF
cdr3_nt: TGTGCCAGCAGCTTGGTAGGGAGAGAAAACAATGAGCAGTTCTTC

clone_size: .
j_call: TRBJ1-2
d_call: .
v_call: TRBV19
cdr3_aa: CASSPTDISVYGYTF
cdr3_nt: TGTGCCAGTAGTCCGACTGACATCTCCGTCTATGGCTACACCTTC

clone_size: .
j_call: TRBJ2-3
d_call: .
v_call: TRBV5-4
cdr3_aa: CASSLVGDTQYF
cdr3_nt: TGTGCCAGCAGCTTGGTTGGAGATACGCAGTATTTT

clone_size: .
j_call: TRBJ2-7
d_call: .
v_call: TRBV5-1
cdr3_aa: CASSLGDTLTYEQYF
cdr3_nt: TGCGCCAGCAGCTTGGGGGACACCCTCACCTACGAGCAGTACTTC

clone_size: .
j_call: TRBJ2-1
d_call: .
v_call: TRBV2
cdr3_aa: CASSYNNEQFF
cdr3_nt: TGTGCCAGCAGTTACAACAATGAGCAGTTCTTC

clone_size: .
j_call: TRBJ1-1
d_call: .
v_call: TRBV5-4
cdr3_aa: CASSMIGGVNTEAFF
cdr3_nt: TGTGCCAGCAGTATGATAGGGGGTGTGAACACTGAAGCTTTCTTT

clone_size: .
j_call: TRBJ1-5
d_call: TRBD1
v_call: TRBV7-2
cdr3_aa: CASSSDFSGGRQPQHF
cdr3_nt: TGTGCCAGCAGCTCAGACTTTTCAGGGGGACGGCAGCCCCAGCATTTT

clone_size: .
j_call: TRBJ2-7
d_call: TRBD2
v_call: TRBV11-2
cdr3_aa: CASSPRTSGSEQYF
cdr3_nt: TGTGCCAGCAGCCCCAGGACTAGCGGGAGCGAGCAGTACTTC

clone_size: .
j_call: TRBJ2-6
d_call: .
v_call: TRBV4-1
cdr3_aa: CASSRLLSGANVLTF
cdr3_nt: TGCGCCAGCAGCCGCTTACTCTCTGGGGCCAACGTCCTGACTTTC

clone_size: .
j_call: TRBJ2-7
d_call: .
v_call: TRBV23-1
cdr3_aa: CASSQTSGYEQYF
cdr3_nt: TGCGCCAGCAGTCAAACGTCAGGCTACGAGCAGTACTTC

clone_size: .
j_call: TRBJ2-5
d_call: .
v_call: TRBV7-2
cdr3_aa: CASSLGGGVGETQYF
cdr3_nt: TGTGCCAGCAGCTTGGGGGGGGGCGTAGGAGAGACCCAGTACTTC

clone_size: .
j_call: TRBJ2-7
d_call: TRBD2
v_call: TRBV10-1
cdr3_aa: CASSGGLAGGLLDEQYF
cdr3_nt: TGCGCCAGCAGTGGGGGACTAGCGGGAGGGCTGCTTGACGAGCAGTACTTC

clone_size: .
j_call: TRBJ1-3
d_call: .
v_call: TRBV9
cdr3_aa: CASSAQGLLSGNTIYF
cdr3_nt: TGTGCCAGCAGTGCTCAGGGGCTCCTCTCTGGAAACACCATATATTTT

clone_size: once
j_call: TRBJ2-3
d_call: TRBD2
v_call: TRBV29-1
cdr3_aa: CSVGSLSGGGPADTQYF
cdr3_nt: TGCAGCGTTGGGAGCCTTAGCGGGGGGGGCCCTGCGGATACGCAGTATTTT

clone_size: .
j_call: TRBJ1-1
d_call: TRBD1
v_call: TRBV7-9
cdr3_aa: CASNDRGINTEAFF
cdr3_nt: TGTGCCAGCAATGACAGGGGTATCAACACTGAAGCTTTCTTT

clone_size: medium-sized
j_call: TRBJ2-2
d_call: TRBD1
v_call: TRBV7-2
cdr3_aa: CASSSGTGYTGELFF
cdr3_nt: TGTGCCAGCAGCTCCGGGACAGGGTACACCGGGGAGCTGTTTTTT

clone_size: .
j_call: TRBJ2-1
d_call: .
v_call: TRBV7-9
cdr3_aa: CASSSGTQGHNEQFF
cdr3_nt: TGTGCCAGCAGTTCCGGGACCCAAGGACACAATGAGCAGTTCTTC

clone_size: .
j_call: TRBJ1-1
d_call: TRBD1
v_call: TRBV7-9
cdr3_aa: CASSQTGGADF
cdr3_nt: TGTGCCAGCAGCCAGACAGGGGGCGCCGACTTT

clone_size: .
j_call: TRBJ2-3
d_call: .
v_call: TRBV2
cdr3_aa: CASAAEYTDTQYF
cdr3_nt: TGTGCCAGCGCAGCGGAGTACACAGATACGCAGTATTTT

clone_size: .
j_call: TRBJ1-1
d_call: .
v_call: TRBV27
cdr3_aa: CASRRGGAQNTEAFF
cdr3_nt: TGTGCCAGCAGGCGAGGGGGGGCTCAGAACACTGAAGCTTTCTTT

clone_size: few
j_call: TRBJ2-7
d_call: TRBD1
v_call: TRBV6-5
cdr3_aa: CASRSGQVSYEQYF
cdr3_nt: TGTGCCAGCAGGTCGGGACAGGTTTCCTACGAGCAGTACTTC

clone_size: .
j_call: TRBJ2-1
d_call: TRBD2
v_call: TRBV28
cdr3_aa: CASSHGTSAYNEQFF
cdr3_nt: TGTGCCAGCAGCCACGGGACTAGCGCTTACAATGAGCAGTTCTTC

clone_size: .
j_call: TRBJ2-1
d_call: TRBD1
v_call: TRBV7-3
cdr3_aa: CASSIQTGGIHNEQFF
cdr3_nt: TGTGCCAGCAGCATACAGACAGGGGGGATTCACAATGAGCAGTTCTTC

clone_size: .
j_call: TRBJ1-5
d_call: .
v_call: TRBV28
cdr3_aa: CASKYRDGNQPQHF
cdr3_nt: TGTGCCAGCAAATACCGGGACGGCAATCAGCCCCAGCATTTT

clone_size: .
j_call: TRBJ2-4
d_call: TRBD1
v_call: TRBV6-5
cdr3_aa: CASSRDRGGGIQYF
cdr3_nt: TGTGCCAGCAGCCGAGACAGGGGGGGCGGCATTCAGTACTTC

clone_size: .
j_call: TRBJ2-3
d_call: TRBD2
v_call: TRBV29-1
cdr3_aa: CSSWTSGGPLTDTQYF
cdr3_nt: TGCAGCTCATGGACTAGCGGGGGGCCGCTCACAGATACGCAGTATTTT

clone_size: few
j_call: TRBJ2-1
d_call: TRBD2
v_call: TRBV28
cdr3_aa: CASSFLAGFYNEQFF
cdr3_nt: TGTGCCAGCAGTTTTCTAGCGGGCTTCTACAATGAGCAGTTCTTC

clone_size: .
j_call: TRBJ1-5
d_call: .
v_call: TRBV27
cdr3_aa: CASSLHRNQPQHF
cdr3_nt: TGTGCCAGCAGTCTACACAGAAATCAGCCCCAGCATTTT

clone_size: .
j_call: TRBJ2-1
d_call: TRBD2
v_call: TRBV7-2
cdr3_aa: CASTLTPRLAGGLHNEQFF
cdr3_nt: TGTGCCAGCACCCTTACCCCCAGACTAGCGGGGGGGCTACACAATGAGCAGTTCTTC

clone_size: .
j_call: TRBJ1-5
d_call: TRBD1
v_call: TRBV6-6
cdr3_aa: CASDRGNQPQHF
cdr3_nt: TGTGCCAGTGACAGGGGTAATCAGCCCCAGCATTTT

clone_size: .
j_call: TRBJ1-2
d_call: TRBD1
v_call: TRBV29-1
cdr3_aa: CSVDNRDRHGYTF
cdr3_nt: TGCAGCGTTGATAATAGGGACAGACATGGCTACACCTTC

clone_size: .
j_call: TRBJ1-4
d_call: .
v_call: TRBV14
cdr3_aa: CASSQDRAAGSEKLFF
cdr3_nt: TGTGCCAGCAGCCAAGACCGGGCGGCAGGGAGTGAAAAACTGTTTTTT

clone_size: .
j_call: TRBJ1-1
d_call: .
v_call: TRBV2
cdr3_aa: CASRGRMNTEAFF
cdr3_nt: TGTGCCAGCAGGGGACGGATGAACACTGAAGCTTTCTTT

clone_size: .
j_call: TRBJ2-7
d_call: .
v_call: TRBV28
cdr3_aa: CASSLTWSGTPYF
cdr3_nt: TGTGCCAGCAGTTTAACTTGGTCCGGGACTCCGTACTTC

clone_size: .
j_call: TRBJ1-5
d_call: .
v_call: TRBV7-9
cdr3_aa: CATPKLWGLGNQPQHF
cdr3_nt: TGTGCCACTCCCAAGCTGTGGGGCCTTGGCAATCAGCCCCAGCATTTT

clone_size: .
j_call: TRBJ1-2
d_call: .
v_call: TRBV6-5
cdr3_aa: CASRADNYGYTF
cdr3_nt: TGTGCCAGCAGGGCAGACAACTATGGCTACACCTTC

clone_size: .
j_call: TRBJ2-3
d_call: .
v_call: TRBV6-1
cdr3_aa: CATTLDSFLADTQYF
cdr3_nt: TGTGCCACCACCCTGGACAGCTTTTTAGCAGATACGCAGTATTTT

clone_size: .
j_call: TRBJ2-3
d_call: .
v_call: TRBV2
cdr3_aa: CASSEERLRYF
cdr3_nt: TGTGCCAGCAGTGAAGAGAGACTCCGGTATTTT

clone_size: .
j_call: TRBJ2-7
d_call: TRBD2
v_call: TRBV5-1
cdr3_aa: CASSRVAGGGFNEQYF
cdr3_nt: TGCGCCAGCAGCCGGGTGGCGGGAGGGGGATTTAACGAGCAGTACTTC

clone_size: .
j_call: TRBJ2-2
d_call: .
v_call: TRBV6-1
cdr3_aa: CASRAGTVLTGELFF
cdr3_nt: TGTGCCAGCAGGGCCGGGACGGTCCTCACCGGGGAGCTGTTTTTT

clone_size: .
j_call: TRBJ2-3
d_call: .
v_call: TRBV11-2
cdr3_aa: CASSLAGFGTDTQYF
cdr3_nt: TGTGCCAGCAGCTTAGCAGGGTTTGGCACAGATACGCAGTATTTT

clone_size: once
j_call: TRBJ1-2
d_call: TRBD1
v_call: TRBV28
cdr3_aa: CASRAGGIYGYTF
cdr3_nt: TGTGCCAGCAGGGCAGGGGGCATCTATGGCTACACCTTC

clone_size: .
j_call: TRBJ1-2
d_call: .
v_call: TRBV9
cdr3_aa: CASSVSGQTLYGYTF
cdr3_nt: TGTGCCAGCAGCGTGTCCGGACAGACCCTCTATGGCTACACCTTC

clone_size: .
j_call: TRBJ2-5
d_call: TRBD1
v_call: TRBV15
cdr3_aa: CATSRDQGVETQYF
cdr3_nt: TGTGCCACCAGCAGAGATCAGGGGGTGGAGACCCAGTACTTC

clone_size: .
j_call: TRBJ2-7
d_call: TRBD1
v_call: TRBV6-1
cdr3_aa: CASSEVRGLEQYF
cdr3_nt: TGTGCCAGCAGTGAAGTTAGGGGGCTAGAGCAGTACTTC

clone_size: .
j_call: TRBJ1-5
d_call: .
v_call: TRBV19
cdr3_aa: CASSIATAQPQHF
cdr3_nt: TGTGCCAGTAGTATAGCCACCGCACAGCCCCAGCATTTT

clone_size: .
j_call: TRBJ1-6
d_call: .
v_call: TRBV6-5
cdr3_aa: CASSYDSKYNSPLHF
cdr3_nt: TGTGCCAGCAGTTACGACAGCAAATATAATTCACCCCTCCACTTT

clone_size: .
j_call: TRBJ2-4
d_call: TRBD1
v_call: TRBV28
cdr3_aa: CASSQDRGENIQYF
cdr3_nt: TGTGCCAGCAGCCAGGACAGGGGAGAAAACATTCAGTACTTC

clone_size: once
j_call: TRBJ2-3
d_call: TRBD1
v_call: TRBV18
cdr3_aa: CASSPGQGTDTQYF
cdr3_nt: TGTGCCAGCTCACCAGGACAGGGCACAGATACGCAGTATTTT

clone_size: .
j_call: TRBJ1-3
d_call: .
v_call: TRBV5-1
cdr3_aa: CASRGGNTIYF
cdr3_nt: TGCGCCAGCCGGGGGGGAAACACCATATATTTT